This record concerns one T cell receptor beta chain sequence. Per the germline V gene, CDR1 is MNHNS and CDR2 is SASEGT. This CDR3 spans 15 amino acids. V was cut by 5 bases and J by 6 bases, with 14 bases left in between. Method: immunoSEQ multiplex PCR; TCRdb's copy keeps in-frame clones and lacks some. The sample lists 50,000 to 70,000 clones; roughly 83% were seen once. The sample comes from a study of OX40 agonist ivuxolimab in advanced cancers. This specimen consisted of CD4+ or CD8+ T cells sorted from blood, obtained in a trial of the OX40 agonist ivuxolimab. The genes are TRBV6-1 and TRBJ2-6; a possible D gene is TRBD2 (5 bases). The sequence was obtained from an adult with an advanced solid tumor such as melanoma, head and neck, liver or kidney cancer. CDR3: CASSRGSSQANVLTF. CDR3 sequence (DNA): TGTGCCAGCAGTAGAGGGAGTTCCCAGGCCAACGTCCTGACTTTC.